This T cell receptor (beta chain) derives from a study of cytomegalovirus exposure and HLA in healthy donors (dated by TCRdb to 2016 to 2017). Turning to the overall study: According to an earlier analysis of 550 to 700 of the donors, about 190 million T cells yielded 100 million or so unique TCR beta sequences and 276 Gb of sequence data. An early release that covered fewer than 750 HLA-typed donors contained about 290 gigabases of sequencing data and tens of millions of unique TCR sequences. Of the 350 to 450 genotyped donors, less than 85% were placed in the genetic ancestry cluster associated with self-reported Caucasian donors. The study was designed to test whether signatures of past pathogen exposure could be identified by cataloging public T cell receptors. Using immunosequencing, the study profiled T cell repertoires from some 670 subjects and related those repertoires to cytomegalovirus serostatus. Along with the roughly 610-subject first cohort, a separate validation cohort of roughly 110 different subjects was used. The study combined high-throughput TCR immunosequencing, statistical association of individual TCRs with disease status, and machine learning to predict cytomegalovirus infection status. To study patterns of TCR occurrence, a later analysis re-analyzed previously published TCR beta repertoires from around 670 donors and added high-resolution HLA genotyping. In the later analysis, no new phenotypic data were used to find candidate immune exposures; instead, reliance was placed on TCR beta sequences and their occurrence across donors. In an earlier analysis of roughly 580 of the donors, high-throughput TCR beta sequencing was used to judge whether each TCR beta V gene segment behaved as functional or pseudogenic. Donor age, sex, ethnicity and CMV serostatus were compiled together with the repertoire data. A later genetic analysis took genome-wide SNP genotypes for about 60% of the roughly 670 donors and used that subset as a discovery cohort. All discovery cohort repertoires had been generated on a single sequencing platform. HLA typing included class I and class II loci at four-digit resolution. Typing coverage varied by locus: roughly 620-630 donors for A, B, C, DRB1 and DQB1; under 550 for DQA1; over 600 for DPA1; fewer than 480 for DPB1. Roughly 5 DR-DQ haplotypes were treated as single units for association and clustering because of strong linkage in the cohort. Among about 400 genotyped donors of the cohort, an average of approximately 240,000 unique TCR beta nucleotide sequences was sequenced per donor, of which about 20% were non-productive. The paper as a whole reports these results and caveats: The presence/absence analyses assumed that sequencing depth was roughly uniform across donors, and that assumption may not be true. In an earlier analysis of more than 500 of the donors, most TCR beta V segments appeared in productive rearrangements about 87% or about 30% of the time, broadly matching IMGT annotations. Because counts were too low, about 18 rarely observed V segments, including chromosome 9 orphons, were excluded from the earlier analysis of around 590 of the donors. A later genetic analysis associated a missense DCLRE1C variant with V-gene and J-gene trimming of TCR beta chains, and an independent cohort replicated the association. When HLA alleles, especially DR and DQ, strongly co-occurred, TCR associations were difficult to assign to individual alleles. In a later analysis, most CMV-associated TCR beta chains were found to appear HLA-restricted, with HLA associations seemingly driven largely by CMV exposure. Some IMGT-functional V segments, including TRBV6-2 and TRBV6-3, could not be told apart with the 87-base-pair reads, so those segments were excluded. For the cohort, immune exposure information was limited to CMV serostatus. In a later analysis, several top co-occurrence clusters were reported to appear linked to parvovirus B19, influenza, CMV and Epstein-Barr virus. A later analysis found that HLA-associated TCR beta chains were more clonally expanded and had lower generation probabilities than equally common non-associated chains. The study listed approximately 160 TCR beta chains as associated with cytomegalovirus. In this cohort, only TCR beta chains were sequenced, and detectable features were limited by the absence of alpha or paired-chain data. Most TCR sequences were seen in very few donors, while some public TCRs were found in many individuals. Because HLA typing was missing for some donors at each locus, association tests included only the typed subset. Cytomegalovirus status was reported to be diagnosed by the classifier with high specificity and sensitivity in both the original and validation cohorts. Compared with the approximately 720-donor mean, donors in an Asian-associated ancestry cluster had fewer N-insertions in productive TCRs, according to a later genetic analysis. A cluster of highly shared sequence variants was judged likely to represent a technical artifact of the sequencing pipeline. At a false discovery rate of 0.05, a later analysis linked 16,000 or so TCR beta sequences to specific HLA alleles. A few of the identified cytomegalovirus-associated TCR beta chains were confirmed in vitro to be specific for cytomegalovirus antigens. A further reported finding was that TCR beta sequences accurately predicted the HLA-A and HLA-B alleles for most subjects in the first cohort. In a later analysis, TCR association rates were found to vary across HLA loci, with the most associated TCRs seen for DRB1 alleles and the fewest for HLA-C alleles. According to the authors, the approach could potentially be generalized to other disease states and immunological phenotypes. Correlated functional status among segregating V segments might be attributable to linkage disequilibrium, but an unknown experimental factor could not be ruled out.

The library was built by means of the immunoSEQ multiplex PCR assay. For the multiplex PCR, a mixture combining 60 forward primers for TCR Vbeta segments and 13 reverse primers for TCR Jbeta segments was used. The CDR3 region of rearranged TCR beta genes was amplified from genomic DNA with a multiplex PCR assay. On the Illumina HiSeq System, the amplified TCR beta libraries were sequenced as 87-base-pair reads. The authors processed their data as follows. In a later analysis, 70 million to 95 million unique TCR beta chains were counted across the roughly 670 repertoires, and around 10 million of these chains were shared by at least two donors. Raw reads were error-corrected and collapsed into unique sequences with a nearest-neighbor algorithm that merged closely related sequences to remove PCR and sequencing errors. CDR3 sequences were aligned to IMGT reference sequences to assign V, D and J gene segments. For a sequence to be retained, a match of at least six nucleotides was required to both a V gene segment and a J gene segment. A rearrangement was called productive if the CDR3 had no stop codons and remained in frame with V and J, and every other rearrangement was called non-productive. Following IMGT convention, CDR3 was defined as the stretch from the second conserved V-encoded cysteine up to the conserved J-encoded phenylalanine. The earlier analysis of about 500 of the donors excluded sequences that lacked an unambiguous match to a single V gene segment. An earlier analysis of a few hundred of the donors classified V segments as functional when productive rearrangements were above 56.7% and as segregating when the standard deviation between donors was above 5%. A statistical classification framework was built to diagnose cytomegalovirus status from the catalog of TCR beta chain sequences. A later analysis assigned V and J genes by comparing TCR nucleotide sequences with IMGT/GENE-DB human TR gene sequences. The TCRdist pipeline was used in a later analysis to assign CDR3 sequences and most-parsimonious VDJ recombination scenarios. In a later analysis, each TCR beta chain was defined by its CDR3 amino acid sequence together with its V-gene family, and reads without a unique V-gene family were excluded. In a later analysis, approximately 590 highly shared, low-generation-probability nucleotide sequences were removed to address suspected cross-contamination and a sequencing artifact. In a later analysis, a clonal expansion index was calculated for each public chain from normalized within-repertoire ranks of inferred template counts. In a later analysis, generation probabilities were computed using a VDJ recombination model fitted to out-of-frame rearrangements, and the results were checked against IGoR. In a later analysis, TCR-TCR, TCR-HLA and TCR-CMV co-occurrence was scored with hypergeometric tests, and a repertoire-size bias correction was applied to TCR pairs. A later analysis estimated false discovery rates by permuting HLA or CMV assignments 20 times. A later analysis grouped co-occurring TCRs with DBSCAN, adding TCRdist sequence similarity when clustering within HLA-allele-positive subsets. Co-occurrence clustering excluded repertoires with fewer than 30,000 or more than 120,000 public chains, plus five with anomalous nucleotide sharing. TCRdb provides this immuneACCESS table in a form limited to in-frame rearrangements. Some clones are lacking; in checked studies, under half of them reflect an unresolved V gene, and why the rest are absent is not known. D and trimming come from the DNA, and the V and J calls and clone size come from that table. In this sample the table shows tens of thousands of clones, around 80% of which occur a single time. Jointly, the top ten make up approximately 3% of the sample.

In total, fewer than 750 healthy bone marrow donors made up the cohort. At the time of sampling, every cohort member was nominally healthy, though immune exposures that went unrecorded were likely present. The donor tested CMV seronegative and was one of the 352 seronegative cohort members. Every donor gave a peripheral blood sample, and the peripheral blood mononuclear cells from that sample were used for TCR beta sequencing. The Qiagen DNeasy Blood Extraction Kit was used to extract genomic DNA from the blood cell samples. A note on this clone: Its antigen has not been determined. No base-level quality is on record; no much larger clone is a single base apart.

CDR1 is given as SQVTM and CDR2 as ANQGSEA, both from the germline V gene. The CDR3 covers 12 residues, taking in both the cysteine and the phenylalanine. Solely the CDR3 DNA is kept, with 36 bases framed from the first base. Trimming takes 4 bases off V and 5 bases off J; junction bases not matched to a gene: 3. The sequence links TRBV29-1 to TRBJ1-2; 8 bases in the middle match TRBD1. Sequencing used PBMCs. The receptor comes from a man aged 25-45 years in good health and CMV-seronegative. The CDR3 region reads CSVVGQGYGYTF. The DNA reads TGCAGCGTTGTCGGACAGGGTTATGGCTACACCTTC.